This is a list of T cell receptor beta chains from one sample in a study of blood T cell repertoires in COVID-19. Some clones are missing from TCRdb's copy, which holds only in-frame ones; the method was immunoSEQ multiplex PCR. This table holds some 150,000 clones, approximately 87% found once. The source material was peripheral blood. The receptors stem from a man between 45 and 60 years old with active COVID-19. CDR3s include the opening cysteine and the closing phenylalanine or tryptophan. A D gene is named only where the DNA matches it firmly. Clone size is given for some rows only: seen once, a few or many times, or a class if the clone is expanded.

>TRBV18|NA|NA|TRBJ1-2
CASSQATENYGYTF
TGTGCCAGCTCACAAGCGACGGAGAACTATGGCTACACCTTC
>TRBV18|NA|NA|TRBJ1-5
CASSPAGGINQPQHF
TGTGCCAGCTCACCTGCAGGAGGAATCAATCAGCCCCAGCATTTT
>TRBV4-1|NA|NA|TRBJ1-2
CASSQGGGSYGYTF
TGCGCCAGCAGCCAAGGCGGAGGGAGCTATGGCTACACCTTC
>TRBV30|NA|NA|TRBJ1-1
CAWSRVRGDTEAFF
TGTGCCTGGAGCAGGGTACGGGGGGACACTGAAGCTTTCTTT
>TRBV5-5|NA|NA|TRBJ1-6
CASSLYIGANSPLHF
TGTGCCAGCAGCTTGTACATAGGGGCTAATTCACCCCTCCACTTT
>TRBV6-5|NA|TRBD2|TRBJ2-2
CASNSRQGLAGELFF
TGTGCCAGCAATAGTAGGCAGGGACTAGCCGGGGAGCTGTTTTTT
>TRBV7-6|few|TRBD2|TRBJ2-2
CASSSSSGGYTGELFF
TGTGCCAGCAGCTCTTCTAGCGGGGGCTACACCGGGGAGCTGTTTTTT
>TRBV12-5|NA|TRBD1|TRBJ1-4
CASGKKQGTANEKLFF
TGTGCTAGTGGTAAAAAACAGGGGACGGCTAATGAAAAACTGTTTTTT
>TRBV6-5|NA|NA|TRBJ1-2
CASSPQPGGGYGYTF
TGTGCCAGCAGTCCCCAGCCGGGGGGGGGCTATGGCTACACCTTC
>TRBV5-8|NA|TRBD1|TRBJ1-2
CASSSWDRANGYTF
TGTGCCAGCAGCTCGTGGGACAGGGCTAATGGCTACACCTTC
>TRBV7-9|NA|NA|TRBJ1-1
CASSSTVNTEAFF
TGTGCCAGCAGCTCCACAGTGAACACTGAAGCTTTCTTT
>TRBV3-1/TRBV3-2|NA|NA|TRBJ2-1
CASSPRGAGVEQFF
TGTGCCAGCAGTCCACGGGGGGCGGGGGTTGAGCAGTTCTTC
>TRBV25-1|once|TRBD2|TRBJ2-1
CASRESGGGAGNEQFF
TGTGCCAGCAGGGAAAGTGGCGGGGGGGCCGGGAATGAGCAGTTCTTC
>TRBV7-2|NA|NA|TRBJ2-5
CASSLAVSGGQETQYF
TGTGCCAGCAGCTTAGCCGTGAGCGGCGGCCAAGAGACCCAGTACTTC
>TRBV6-5|NA|TRBD2|TRBJ2-3
CASSYWRGDTDTQYF
TGTGCCAGCAGTTACTGGCGGGGGGACACAGATACGCAGTATTTT
>TRBV5-4|NA|NA|TRBJ1-2
CASRSKGFQGYTF
TGTGCCAGCCGATCCAAGGGGTTTCAAGGCTACACCTTC
>TRBV7-9|NA|TRBD1|TRBJ2-5
CASSLARQGTETQYF
TGTGCCAGCAGCTTAGCGAGACAGGGGACAGAGACCCAGTACTTC
>TRBV5-1|NA|NA|TRBJ2-4
CASSLVTAQGTKNIQYF
TGCGCCAGCAGCTTGGTTACCGCTCAGGGGACCAAAAACATTCAGTACTTC
>TRBV5-1|NA|NA|TRBJ2-3
CASSLGGPMDTQYF
TGCGCCAGCAGCCTCGGGGGGCCGATGGATACGCAGTATTTT
>TRBV5-1|NA|TRBD1|TRBJ1-1
CASSLGQGYTEAFF
TGCGCCAGCAGCTTAGGACAGGGCTACACTGAAGCTTTCTTT